One and the same sample provided the 4 T cell receptor beta chains below, sequenced in a study of vaccination and CD4 T cells after COVID-19. Their antigen targets remain unknown. Oncomine TCR Beta short-read sequencing was applied to DNA from cultured CD4+ T cells. TCRdb used MiXCR to reprocess the PCR reads, holding one entry per CDR3 protein. The data contain over 10,000 distinct CDR3 sequences, roughly 53% of them seen just once; the ten biggest clones take up approximately 30%. Treatment indicated: roughly ten-day PBMC culture with coronavirus spike peptide pools or control peptides (ViraFEST assay). Material for sequencing was CD4+ T cells from blood, cultured in vitro. These TCRs come from a human donor who had recovered from COVID-19.

The rearrangement links TRBV11-3 to TRBJ2-5; TRBD1 might be the D (5 bases). V lost 3 bases to trimming and J lost 4 bases, with 9 bases between them. Per germline, CDR1 SGHNT and CDR2 YENEEA. The CDR3 totals 13 residues. CDR3 sequence (DNA): TGTGCCAGCAGCTTGGAAGGGGCAGAGACCCAGTACTTC. Residues: CASSLEGAETQYF.

This chain joins TRBV5-6 and TRBJ2-1; no clear D gene. The CDR3 length is 13 residues. Trimming shortened V by 4 bases and J by 8 bases, and 13 bases separated the two germline ends. Germline CDR1 SGHDT, CDR2 YYEEEE. The CDR3 here is CASSILSSDEQFF. The CDR3 coding sequence is TGTGCCAGCAGCATCCTAAGTTCGGATGAGCAGTTCTTC.

The chain recombines TRBV7-8 with TRBJ1-6; D gene ambiguous. The germline CDR1 and CDR2 sequences are SGHVS and FQNEAQ. V was cut by 5 bases and J by 4 bases, with 15 bases left in between. The CDR3 consists of 16 residues. CDR3 in DNA: TGTGCCAGCAGCCCTGCGGCAGCCTGGTATAATTCACCCCTCCACTTT. Protein sequence: CASSPAAAWYNSPLHF. Using reference TRBV7-8 and TRBJ1-6 for the parts outside the CDR3, the full variable domain is GAGVSQSPRYKVAKRGQDVALRCDPISGHVSLFWYQQALGQGPEFLTYFQNEAQLDKSGLPSDRFFAERPEGSVSTLKIQRTQQEDSAVYLCASSPAAAWYNSPLHFGNGTRLTVT.

The chain employs TRBV20-1 and TRBJ2-1; D perhaps matches TRBD2 (6 bases). With 5 bases removed from V and 4 bases from J, the gap between germline ends came to 15 bases. The CDR3 totals 14 residues. The germline CDR1 and CDR2 sequences are DFQATT and SNEGSKA (reference sequence). The CDR3 bases are TGCAGTGCTGTAGCGGACGCCCCTTACAATGAGCAGTTCTTC. Protein sequence: CSAVADAPYNEQFF.